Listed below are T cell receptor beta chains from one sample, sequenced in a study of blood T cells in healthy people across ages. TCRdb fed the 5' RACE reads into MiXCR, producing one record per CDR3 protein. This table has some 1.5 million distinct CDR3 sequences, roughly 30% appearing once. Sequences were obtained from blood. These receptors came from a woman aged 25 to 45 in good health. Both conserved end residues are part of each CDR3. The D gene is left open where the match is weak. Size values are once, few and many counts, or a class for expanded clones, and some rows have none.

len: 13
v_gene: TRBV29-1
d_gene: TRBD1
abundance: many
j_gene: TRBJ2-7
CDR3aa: CSALGTGEYEQYF
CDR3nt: TGCAGCGCTCTTGGGACAGGGGAGTACGAGCAGTACTTC

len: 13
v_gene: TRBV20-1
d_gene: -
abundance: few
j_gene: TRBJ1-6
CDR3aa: CSARDPDNSPLHF
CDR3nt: TGCAGTGCTAGAGATCCCGATAATTCACCCCTCCACTTT

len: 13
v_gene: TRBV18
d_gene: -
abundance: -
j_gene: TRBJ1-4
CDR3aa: CASSPGREEKLFF
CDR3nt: TGTGCCAGCTCACCGGGACGGGAAGAAAAACTGTTTTTT

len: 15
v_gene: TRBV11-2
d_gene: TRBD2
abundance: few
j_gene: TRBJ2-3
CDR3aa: CASSFAGGPTDTQYF
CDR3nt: TGTGCCAGCAGCTTTGCGGGAGGTCCCACAGATACGCAGTATTTT

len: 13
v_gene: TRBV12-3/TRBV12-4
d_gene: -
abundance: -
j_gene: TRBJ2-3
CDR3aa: CASSIVGTDTQYF
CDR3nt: TGTGCCAGCAGTATAGTGGGCACAGATACGCAGTATTTT

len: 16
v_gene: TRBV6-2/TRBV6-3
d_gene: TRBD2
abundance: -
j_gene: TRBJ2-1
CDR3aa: CASRDWTSGSYNEQFF
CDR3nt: TGTGCCAGCAGGGACTGGACTAGCGGGAGCTACAATGAGCAGTTCTTC

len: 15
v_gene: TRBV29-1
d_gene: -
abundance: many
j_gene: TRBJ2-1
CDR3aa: CSVAPQGGTYNEQFF
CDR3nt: TGCAGCGTAGCACCCCAGGGTGGTACCTACAATGAGCAGTTCTTC

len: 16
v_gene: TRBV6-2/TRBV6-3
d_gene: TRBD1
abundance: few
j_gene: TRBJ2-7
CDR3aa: CASSYTSGQVSYEQYF
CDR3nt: TGTGCCAGCAGTTACACCTCGGGACAGGTGTCCTACGAGCAGTACTTC

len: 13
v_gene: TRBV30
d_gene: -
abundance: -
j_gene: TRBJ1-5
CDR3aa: CAWNAGGNQPQHF
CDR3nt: TGTGCCTGGAACGCAGGGGGCAATCAGCCCCAGCATTTT

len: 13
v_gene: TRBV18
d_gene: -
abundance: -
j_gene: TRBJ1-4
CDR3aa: CASSDGRNEKLFF
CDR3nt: TGTGCCAGCTCAGACGGACGTAATGAAAAACTGTTTTTT

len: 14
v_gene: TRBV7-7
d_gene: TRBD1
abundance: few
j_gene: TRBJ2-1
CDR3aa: CASSPTRTGNEQFF
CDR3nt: TGTGCCAGCAGCCCCACCCGGACAGGGAATGAGCAGTTCTTC

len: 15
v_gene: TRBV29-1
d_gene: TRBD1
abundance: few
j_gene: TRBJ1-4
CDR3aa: CSVDGTGGGREKLFF
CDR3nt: TGCAGCGTTGACGGGACAGGGGGCGGCAGGGAAAAACTGTTTTTT